These 20 T cell receptor delta chains originate from one sample sequenced in a study of γδ T cells in repeated Plasmodium falciparum infection. TCRdb fed the multiplex PCR reads into CATT to redo clone calling. The repertoire consists of roughly 90,000 delta-chain clones, with 1.4% occurring once and the leading ten covering 7% to 9.5%. Flow sorting of PBMC yielded separate Vgamma9/Vdelta2+ and Vdelta2-negative gammadelta T cell populations for bulk repertoire analysis. Material: gamma-delta T cells from blood. All receptors derive from a pool of human donors (malaria-infected and uninfected, not separated).

About this clone itself: The protein recorded in TCRdb matches a much larger clone and deviates from this DNA's translation at residue 5, suggesting a read error; the protein here is obtained by translating the DNA. The chain combines TRDV2 with TRDJ1; TRDD3 matches 13 bases. TCRdb offers no J gene call, so here the DNA was matched to germline to obtain one. The V and J ends lost 3 bases and 4 bases, in that order; junction bases with no gene match: 4. CDR1 is GEAIGNYY and CDR2 is EKD in the germline V gene. This CDR3 contains 15 residues. CDR3 protein: CACDLLGDTSDKLIF. The CDR3 DNA is TGTGCCTGTGACCTACTGGGGGATACGAGCGATAAACTCATCTTT.

The sample holds a few counts of this clone. This DNA's translation differs at residue 12 from TCRdb's protein, which comes from a much larger clone; a read error is likely, and the protein shown is translated from the DNA. V is TRDV3 and J is TRDJ1, with 9 nucleotides matching TRDD3. Germline V gene lookup returns CDR1 TVYSNPD and CDR2 GDNSRS (reference sequence). CDR3 length: 16 residues. The V segment lost 2 bases and the J segment 6 bases; nucleotides outside the gene matches: 16. CDR3 residues: CAFSTTVAGGSHKLIF. The DNA for the CDR3 is TGTGCCTTTTCAACTACCGTTGCTGGGGGATCACATAAACTCATCTTT. Variable domain in full (rest from reference TRDV3 and TRDJ1): CDKVTQSSPDQTVASGSEVVLLCTYDTVYSNPDLFWYRIRPDYSFQFVFYGDNSRSEGADFTQGRFSVKHILTQKAFHLVISPVRTEDSATYYCAFSTTVAGGSHKLIFGKGTRVTVEP.

V usage is TRDV1 and J usage is TRDJ1; D is unclear. No J gene was available from TCRdb, and it was assigned here by a germline match of the DNA. This CDR3 has 17 residues. Germline values: CDR1 TSWWSYY, CDR2 QGS. The V and J ends lost 1 base and 0 bases respectively, with 15 bases between them. The CDR3 region is CALGEQNLTPNTDKLIF. CDR3 sequence (DNA): TGTGCTCTTGGGGAACAAAACCTAACCCCTAACACCGATAAACTCATCTTT.

This clone occurred many times. The rearrangement links TRDV2 to TRDJ3; no reliable D call. The CDR3 loop spans 18 amino acids. The germline V and J ends were trimmed by 0 bases and 0 bases, with 11 bases remaining between them. Germline V lookup: CDR1 GEAIGNYY, CDR2 EKD. CDR3 sequence reads: CACDTGDANSWDTRQMFF. The CDR3 DNA follows: TGTGCCTGTGACACCGGCGATGCTAACTCCTGGGACACCCGACAGATGTTTTTC.

Turning to this clone: The translation of this DNA and the TCRdb protein of a much larger clone differ at residue 18, probably owing to a read error; the protein shown here is translated from the DNA. The rearrangement uses TRDV1 and TRDJ1; 13 nucleotides agree with TRDD3. This CDR3 contains 22 residues. Germline V gene data show CDR1 as TSWWSYY and CDR2 as QGS. CDR3 loop: CALGEVGLPADWGIRDTNKLIF. Written as DNA, the CDR3 is TGTGCTCTTGGGGAAGTCGGCCTACCGGCGGACTGGGGGATACGCGACACCAATAAACTCATCTTT.

This clone showed up just a few times. One junction end does not reproduce the germline sequence, and a read error may be involved. Different DNA sequences within this sample yield the same CDR3. The V gene is TRDV1, the J gene TRDJ1; D possibly corresponds to TRDD3 (5 bases). The germline gives CDR1 TSWWSYY, CDR2 QGS. The CDR3 totals 19 residues. As DNA, the CDR3 is TGTGCTCTTGGGGAACATTGCGTCTCGGGTGATATTGATACCGATAAGCTCATCTTT. Protein sequence: CALGEHCVSGDIDTDKLIF.

This clone was counted at least ten times. This chain connects TRDV1 to TRDJ1, with 13 bases fitting TRDD3. The CDR3 is made up of 20 amino acids. The ends lost 0 bases at V and 2 bases at J; junction bases unmatched: 12. Germline V lookup: CDR1 TSWWSYY, CDR2 QGS. CDR3 coding DNA: TGTGCTCTTGGGGAACTATTCTATTCTACTGGGGGATACGGTACCGATAAACTCATCTTT. It codes for CALGELFYSTGGYGTDKLIF.

As for this clone: The TCRdb protein, from a much larger clone, departs from this DNA's translation at residue 9, likely by read error; the protein shown derives from the DNA. This sequence joins TRDV2 and TRDJ1; possibly TRDD2 for D (5 bases). TCRdb carries no J gene annotation; the J gene was assigned here by matching the DNA with germline. V lost 3 bases to trimming and J lost 7 bases, with 17 bases between them. Germline V lookup: CDR1 GEAIGNYY, CDR2 EKD. This CDR3 is built from 14 residues. The DNA of the CDR3 is TGTGCCTGTGACGCGACTCATCCTAGGGGTAAACTCATCTTT. The encoded protein is CACDATHPRGKLIF.

This clone has more than one count but fewer than ten. TCRdb's entry gives the protein of a much larger clone, which mismatches this DNA's translation at residue 10, likely from a read error; the protein reported here is translated from the DNA. The chain links TRDV2 to TRDJ2; D remains ambiguous. TCRdb supplies no J gene; here it was assigned by aligning the nucleotide sequence to germline. CDR1 GEAIGNYY and CDR2 EKD come from the germline V gene. This CDR3 contains 14 residues. The CDR3 nucleotides read TGTGCCTGTGACACCGGGGTGGAGACAGAACAACTCTTCTTT. Encoded protein: CACDTGVETEQLFF.

Regarding this clone: This DNA's translation differs at residue 9 from TCRdb's protein, which comes from a much larger clone; a read error is likely, and the protein shown is translated from the DNA. The rearrangement links TRDV1 to TRDJ1, with unresolved D. In the absence of a J gene in TCRdb, the DNA was matched to germline to assign it here. V was shortened by 3 bases and J by 0 bases, with 26 bases between the two germline ends. Germline loops: CDR1 TSWWSYY, CDR2 QGS. The CDR3 sequence is 20 residues long. The CDR3 nucleotides are TGTGCTCTTGGGGAGCCTTTCCAGGGCCGGTGGATTATGTACACCGATAAACTCATCTTT. Translated: CALGEPFQGRWIMYTDKLIF.

The table lists this clone with a few counts. V is TRDV1 and J is TRDJ1; D may be TRDD3 (5 bases). The J gene is not listed in TCRdb, so it was assigned here from a DNA match to germline. Germline loops: CDR1 TSWWSYY, CDR2 QGS. Between the trimmed V and J ends, which lost 0 bases and 6 bases, there was a span of 14 bases. The CDR3 contains 15 residues. The CDR3: CALGELGGRPYKLIF. DNA of the CDR3: TGTGCTCTTGGGGAACTAGGGGGCCGTCCTTATAAACTCATCTTT.

This clone came up a few times. A far larger clone differs by one base, so this is likely a read error. Other DNA sequences of this sample code for an identical CDR3. J is TRDJ1 and V is TRDV1; no clear D. CDR3 length equals 12 residues. Trimming cost V 4 bases and J 8 bases, with 11 bases left between them. Germline V gene sequence: CDR1 TSWWSYY, CDR2 QGS. Here the CDR3 reads CALGAVSQKLIF. Written as DNA, the CDR3 is TGTGCTCTTGGGGCTGTTTCCCAAAAACTCATCTTT.

Notes on this clone: TCRdb's listed protein matches a much larger clone and diverges from this DNA's translation at residue 18, likely through a read error; the protein shown comes from the DNA. The J segment was not called; the V segment is TRDV2; the table's D call, TRDD3, has no DNA check behind it. CDR1 is GEAIGNYY, CDR2 EKD, per germline. This CDR3 has 20 residues. The CDR3: CACDTTTGGYVAWDTRQTFF. CDR3 sequence (DNA): TGTGCCTGTGACACCACGACTGGGGGATATGTGGCCTGGGACACCCGACAGACGTTTTTC.

Ten or more counts support this clone. The protein given by TCRdb reflects a much larger clone and differs at residue 12 from this DNA's translation, likely from a read error; the protein shown is the DNA's translation. CDR3 in DNA: TGTGCTCTTGGGGAATGGGGATCGGATCCCGTGTGCACCGATAAACTCATCTTT. As protein: CALGEWGSDPVCTDKLIF. V is TRDV1 and J is TRDJ1; TRDD3 might be the D (6 bases). Per the germline V gene, CDR1 is TSWWSYY and CDR2 is QGS. The V gene lost 2 bases and the J gene lost 1 base, with 20 bases spanning the gap. There are 18 residues in the CDR3.

This clone was detected ten times or more. This DNA's translation and the protein TCRdb lists, from a much larger clone, do not match at residue 15, likely due to a read error; the protein shown is translated from the DNA. This chain links TRDV2 with TRDJ1; the match to TRDD3 covers 9 bases. Per the germline V gene, CDR1 is GEAIGNYY and CDR2 is EKD. The CDR3 has 17 residues. CDR3 protein: CACDTVGLGDPTDKPIF. The CDR3 coding sequence is TGTGCCTGTGACACCGTGGGCCTGGGGGATCCTACCGATAAACCCATCTTT.

By its share, this clone is medium-sized. Other DNA sequences in this specimen translate into the identical CDR3. The V call is TRDV2, the J call TRDJ1, with 9 nucleotides matching TRDD3. The V segment lost 4 bases and the J segment 0 bases; nucleotides outside the gene matches: 5. CDR3 length: 15 amino acids. From germline, CDR1 is GEAIGNYY and CDR2 EKD. The CDR3 spells CACEPLGDYTDKLIF. CDR3 nucleotide sequence: TGTGCCTGTGAGCCTCTGGGGGATTACACCGATAAACTCATCTTT.

In its sample, this clone was seen a few times. The V gene is TRDV2, the J gene TRDJ1; 11 positions agree with TRDD3. Unmatched junction bases numbered 33, after V lost 9 bases and J lost 7 bases. Germline CDR1 GEAIGNYY, CDR2 EKD. This CDR3 contains 21 residues. The CDR3 spells CATAPARGVGDTTYLPGKLIF. As DNA, the CDR3 is TGTGCCACCGCCCCGGCACGTGGAGTGGGGGATACGACCTACCTACCTGGTAAACTCATCTTT.

A word on this clone: The protein given by TCRdb reflects a much larger clone and differs at residue 8 from this DNA's translation, likely from a read error; the protein shown is the DNA's translation. The chain is built from TRDV1 and TRDJ1, with TRDD3 as a possible D gene (7 bases). Here the J gene was assigned by germline matching of the DNA, as TCRdb has none. Trimming stripped 2 bases from V and 0 bases from J, with 31 bases between. CDR3 length: 22 residues. CDR1 is TSWWSYY and CDR2 is QGS in the germline V gene. This chain's CDR3 is CALGEGALLRVSGGLYTDKLIF. As DNA, the CDR3 is TGTGCTCTTGGGGAAGGAGCGCTCCTACGGGTGAGTGGGGGACTGTACACCGATAAACTCATCTTT.

This clone was observed a few times. TCRdb's protein, taken from a much larger clone, differs from this DNA's translation at residue 3, likely owing to a read error; the protein displayed comes from the DNA. This chain connects TRDV1 to TRDJ1, with 10 bases lining up with TRDD3. Trimming at V came to 10 bases and at J to 4 bases, leaving 12 bases not matched to a gene. From germline, CDR1 is TSWWSYY and CDR2 QGS. This CDR3 has 15 residues. This CDR3 reads CARGPTGGSVDKLIF. CDR3 sequence (DNA): TGTGCTCGTGGTCCTACTGGGGGATCGGTCGATAAACTCATCTTT.

This clone was detected only a few times. This DNA translates differently at residue 6 from the TCRdb protein, which is that of a much larger clone; a read error is likely, and the protein shown is the DNA's own translation. The gene calls are TRDV2 and TRDJ2, with TRDD3 matching over 7 bases. Assignment of the J gene here rests on matching the DNA to germline, because TCRdb gives none. Germline lookup yields CDR1 GEAIGNYY and CDR2 EKD. This CDR3 has 16 residues. V lost 2 bases and J lost 4; bases outside the gene matches: 9. This CDR3 is CACDITGVGETAQLFF. As DNA, the CDR3 is TGTGCCTGTGACATAACTGGGGTGGGAGAGACAGCACAACTCTTCTTT.